The rows below give T cell receptor beta chains drawn from one sample of a study of T cells in Graves' hyperthyroidism and ophthalmopathy. TCRdb independently ran MiXCR on the multiplex PCR reads; one entry per CDR3 protein. The table has 500,000 to 600,000 distinct CDR3 sequences, about half seen once. The sequenced sample consisted of peripheral blood or thyroid tissue (not recorded which). The receptors shown here come from a woman under 30 with Graves' hyperthyroidism. Each CDR3 is given with its conserved first and last residue. Fields, in order: V gene, clone size, D gene, J gene, CDR3 DNA, CDR3 protein. A D gene is named only where the DNA matches it firmly. Clone size is shown for a subset of rows, as once, few, many or a class of expanded clone.

V: TRBV7-2; size: NA; D: NA; J: TRBJ2-5; DNA: TGTGCCAGCAGCTTCCAGGAGGGAGCCCAGTACTTC; CDR3: CASSFQEGAQYF
V: TRBV2; size: many; D: NA; J: TRBJ2-7; DNA: TGTGCCAGCACCATTGACTACCTAACCCTCGAGCAGTACTTC; CDR3: CASTIDYLTLEQYF
V: TRBV2; size: NA; D: NA; J: TRBJ1-2; DNA: TGTGCCAGCAGTGAAGCGCCTGGGAGCGGTAACTATGGCTACACCTTC; CDR3: CASSEAPGSGNYGYTF
V: TRBV25-1; size: NA; D: TRBD1; J: TRBJ1-2; DNA: TGTGCCAGCTGGGGACAGGAGAACTATGGCTACACCTTC; CDR3: CASWGQENYGYTF
V: TRBV4-2; size: NA; D: TRBD1; J: TRBJ2-6; DNA: TGTGCCAGCAGCCAAGATGAGACAGGGGGCTCTGGGGCCAACGTCCTGACTTTC; CDR3: CASSQDETGGSGANVLTF
V: TRBV5-1; size: NA; D: NA; J: TRBJ1-6; DNA: TGCGCCAGCAGCTTGGAGGGGGTGAACACACCCCTCCACTTT; CDR3: CASSLEGVNTPLHF
V: TRBV20-1; size: many; D: NA; J: TRBJ2-5; DNA: TGCAGTGCTGGGGGACCCCAAGAGACCCAGTACTTC; CDR3: CSAGGPQETQYF
V: TRBV29-1; size: NA; D: TRBD1; J: TRBJ1-6; DNA: TGCAGCGTAGAAGGGACAGGGGTTTCACCCCTCCACTTT; CDR3: CSVEGTGVSPLHF
V: TRBV10-3; size: NA; D: TRBD1; J: TRBJ2-1; DNA: TGTGCCACCTTTCTCGGGACAGGGAACTATGAGCAGTTCTTC; CDR3: CATFLGTGNYEQFF
V: TRBV20-1; size: few; D: NA; J: TRBJ1-5; DNA: TGCAGTGCTAGTTCCGGGACCCCGGGCATGAGCAATCAGCCCCAGCATTTT; CDR3: CSASSGTPGMSNQPQHF
V: TRBV20-1; size: NA; D: TRBD2; J: TRBJ2-3; DNA: TGCAGTGCTAGCGCGGGAGGGAGCACAGATACGCAGTATTTT; CDR3: CSASAGGSTDTQYF
V: TRBV30; size: NA; D: NA; J: TRBJ1-1; DNA: TGTGCCTGGAGCTGGAGCAGGGTCGGCACTGAAGCTTTCTTT; CDR3: CAWSWSRVGTEAFF
V: TRBV6-4; size: many; D: TRBD2; J: TRBJ2-1; DNA: TGTGCCAGCAGTGTGGGACTAGCGGGAGACAATGAGCAGTTCTTC; CDR3: CASSVGLAGDNEQFF
V: TRBV5-6; size: NA; D: NA; J: TRBJ1-1; DNA: TGTGCCAGCAGCAGCCGGACGGGGGGCAAGGCTGAAGCTTTCTTT; CDR3: CASSSRTGGKAEAFF
V: TRBV20-1; size: few; D: TRBD1; J: TRBJ2-7; DNA: TGCAGTGCCAGGACAGGGTTCGAGCAGTACTTC; CDR3: CSARTGFEQYF
V: TRBV4-1; size: NA; D: NA; J: TRBJ1-3; DNA: TGCGCCAGCAGCCGAGCAAGAGGGGGAAGGGGTGGAAACACCATATATTTT; CDR3: CASSRARGGRGGNTIYF
V: TRBV7-3; size: many; D: TRBD1; J: TRBJ2-7; DNA: TGTGCCAGCAGCTTGTGGGGACAGGGGACATACGAGCAGTACTTC; CDR3: CASSLWGQGTYEQYF
V: TRBV9; size: NA; D: TRBD2; J: TRBJ2-7; DNA: TGTGCCAGCAGCGGGACCCCAGCGGGATTAGGGACCTACGAGCAGTACTTC; CDR3: CASSGTPAGLGTYEQYF